This T cell receptor beta chain was sequenced for a study of blood T cell repertoires in COVID-19. Assay: immunoSEQ multiplex PCR; the TCRdb copy retains only in-frame clones and omits some. This repertoire shows roughly 200,000 clones, approximately 87% found once; its top ten account for approximately 6%. V dropped 0 bases and J dropped 0 bases, with 16 bases sitting between them. Germline V gives CDR1 SGHTS, CDR2 YDEGEE. The CDR3 length is 17 residues. The sequence was collected from a man in his sixties who had recovered from COVID-19. The sequenced sample was peripheral blood. The chain is built from TRBV5-8 and TRBJ2-7; no definite D call. CDR3 coding DNA: TGTGCCAGCAGCTTGGAGGTAGGCGGCAGTAGCTCCTACGAGCAGTACTTC. This sequence encodes CASSLEVGGSSSYEQYF.